This T cell receptor (beta chain) was sequenced in a study of regulatory T cells in long-lasting Graves disease. Time point meaning: persistent/refractory GD, antithyroid drugs over 5 years with positive TRAb. RNA isolated from PBMCs was used to make the TCR library. In its sample, this clonotype was seen many times. The antigen is undetermined. CDR3 size: 17 residues. V lost 2 bases and J lost 7, with 23 bases in between. Whole-study findings and limits: Peripheral blood, not thyroid tissue, was the sole material studied.

Investigators prepared the TCR beta libraries by applying iRepertoire HTBI primers and Arm-PCR of CDR3 regions. One entry per CDR3 protein results from TCRdb running MiXCR on the multiplex PCR reads. The sample has about 340,000 distinct CDR3 sequences, around 19% seen once. This material consisted of peripheral blood mononuclear cells (PBMCs), taken when the disease was refractory, from a patient treated with antithyroid drugs. V is TRBV12-3 or TRBV12-4 and J is TRBJ1-2, with a tentative D call TRBD1 (5 bases). This TCR was recovered from a female donor with Graves disease. The CDR3: CASSLRAQVWKDAGYTF. CDR3 nucleotides: TGTGCCAGCAGTTTAAGGGCACAGGTATGGAAAGACGCTGGCTACACCTTC.